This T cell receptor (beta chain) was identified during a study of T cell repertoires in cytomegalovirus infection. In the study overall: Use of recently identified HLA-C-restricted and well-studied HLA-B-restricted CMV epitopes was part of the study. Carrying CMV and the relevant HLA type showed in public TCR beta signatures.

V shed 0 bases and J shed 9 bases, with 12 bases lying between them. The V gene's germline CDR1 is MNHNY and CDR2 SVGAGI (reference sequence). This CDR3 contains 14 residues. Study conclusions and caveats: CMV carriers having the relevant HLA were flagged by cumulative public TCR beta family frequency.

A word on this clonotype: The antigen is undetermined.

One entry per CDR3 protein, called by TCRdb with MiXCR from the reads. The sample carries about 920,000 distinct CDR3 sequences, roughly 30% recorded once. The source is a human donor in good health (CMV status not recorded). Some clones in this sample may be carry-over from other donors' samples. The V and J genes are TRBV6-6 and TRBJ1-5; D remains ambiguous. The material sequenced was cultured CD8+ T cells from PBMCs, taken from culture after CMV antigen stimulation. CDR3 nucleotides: TGTGCCAGCAGTTACTCGACGTCCGCCGGGCCCCAGCATTTT. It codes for CASSYSTSAGPQHF.